This T cell receptor (beta chain) was captured by sequencing in a study of PD-L1 blockade in urothelial cancer. This clone turned up a few times. Assay: immunoSEQ multiplex PCR; the TCRdb copy retains only in-frame clones and omits some. The sample consists of about 44,000 clones, almost 85% of them appearing once. Germline CDR1 reads SGHVS; CDR2 reads FNYEAQ. With 5 bases clipped from V and 1 base from J, the junction kept 16 bases outside the gene matches. The CDR3 totals 19 residues. Locally advanced or metastatic urothelial carcinoma affected the patients. The sequencing here drew on PBMCs, taken around atezolizumab (anti-PD-L1) treatment. This clonotype was obtained from a man aged 65-85 years with urothelial cancer. The V and J genes are TRBV7-6 and TRBJ2-2; 7 nucleotides match TRBD1. CDR3 sequence (DNA): TGTGCCAGCAGCCCGTCGGACAGGAGATCCGACCAGAACACCGGGGAGCTGTTTTTT. This translates into CASSPSDRRSDQNTGELFF.